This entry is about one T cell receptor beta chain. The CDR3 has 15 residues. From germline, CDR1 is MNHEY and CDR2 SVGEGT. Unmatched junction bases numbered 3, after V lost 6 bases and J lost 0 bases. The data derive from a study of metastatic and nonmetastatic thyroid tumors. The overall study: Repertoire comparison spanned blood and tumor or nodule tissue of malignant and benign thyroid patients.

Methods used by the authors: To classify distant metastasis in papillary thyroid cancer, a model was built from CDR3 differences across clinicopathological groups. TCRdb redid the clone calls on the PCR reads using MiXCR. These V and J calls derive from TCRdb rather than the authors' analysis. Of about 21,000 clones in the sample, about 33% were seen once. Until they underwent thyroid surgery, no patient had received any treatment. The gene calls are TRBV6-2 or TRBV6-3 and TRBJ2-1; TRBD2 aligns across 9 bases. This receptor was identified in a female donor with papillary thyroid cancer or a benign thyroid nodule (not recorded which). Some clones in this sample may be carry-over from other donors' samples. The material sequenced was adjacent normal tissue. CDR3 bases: TGTGCCAGCAGCCGTAGCGGGAGCTCCTACAATGAGCAGTTCTTC. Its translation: CASSRSGSSYNEQFF.